A single sample is the source of the 3 T cell receptor beta chains below, sequenced in a study of TIL therapy for anti-PD-1-resistant metastatic lung cancer. Sequencing used immunoSEQ v3. Profiled with immunoSEQ multiplex PCR; TCRdb holds only in-frame clones, not every one. The data hold about 60,000 clones, with around 63% observed a single time. Time point described: pre-treatment sample, taken before nivolumab and TIL therapy. The starting material was blood, obtained at baseline. All receptors come from a person aged 25 to 85 with non-small cell lung cancer.

The chain recombines TRBV28 with TRBJ1-2; the D gene is possibly TRBD1 (6 bases). CDR3 size: 15 residues. With 5 bases removed from V and 7 bases from J, the gap between germline ends came to 20 bases. The germline CDR1 and CDR2 sequences are MDHEN and SYDVKM. Written as DNA, the CDR3 is TGTGCCAGCAGTCCGCTGGACGGGACCAGGGGTGGCTACACCTTC. Translated, it gives CASSPLDGTRGGYTF.

This clone occurred a few times. The J gene is TRBJ2-2, the V gene TRBV30, with D unresolved. CDR3 length: 13 residues. Germline V CDR1 and CDR2: GTSNPN, SVGIG (reference sequence). Trimming left V 2 bases short and J 6 bases short, with 10 bases between. The CDR3 here is CAWSWRGAGELFF. The DNA for the CDR3 is TGTGCCTGGAGTTGGCGTGGAGCCGGGGAGCTGTTTTTT.

This clone appeared a few times. The chain carries TRBV6-1 and TRBJ1-1, with TRBD1 identical over 10 bases. The CDR3 spans 17 residues. J gave up 3 bases and V 4 bases, and 11 bases lay outside the gene matches. CDR1 is MNHNS, CDR2 SASEGT, per germline. The CDR3 nucleotides read TGTGCCAGCAGTGCACCCAGACAGGGGGCCTGGGACACTGAAGCTTTCTTT. Protein: CASSAPRQGAWDTEAFF.